This TCR beta chain was recovered during a study of blood T cell repertoires in COVID-19. Study details: Material from acute and convalescent COVID-19 was sourced from the United States, Italy and Spain. In each case, the material was cDNA or gDNA derived from T cells, B-cell-depleted T cells, or PBMCs.

Authors' methods: Estimation of nucleated cell counts relied on the amplification of reference gene primers. Profiled with immunoSEQ multiplex PCR; TCRdb holds only in-frame clones, not every one. V, J and clone size were drawn from that table, and D and trimming were deduced from the DNA. The repertoire holds more than 200,000 clones, with roughly 82% as singletons. J was trimmed by 1 base and V by 4 bases; bases with no gene match: 2. The germline gives CDR1 LNHNV, CDR2 YYDKDF (reference sequence). The CDR3 covers 14 residues. Input material: peripheral blood. The rearrangement links TRBV15 to TRBJ2-7; 9 positions match TRBD1. This clonotype originated in a woman of 80 years or more with active or convalescent COVID-19. The CDR3 loop reads CATSKGQGSYEQYF. The CDR3 DNA sequence: TGTGCCACCAGCAAAGGACAGGGGTCCTACGAGCAGTACTTC.